This T cell receptor (beta chain) was recovered during a study of graft-versus-host responses after intestinal transplantation. Trimming took 4 bases from V and 6 from J; bases not matched to a gene: 8. The CDR3 covers 14 residues. CDR1 and CDR2 (germline): MNHEY, SMNVEV (reference sequence). The data were produced by immunoSEQ multiplex PCR, yet TCRdb's version contains in-frame clones alone and is incomplete. The data contain more than 9,000 clones, 86% of them singletons. Graft samples were processed, releasing intraepithelial and lamina propria lymphocytes. The sequence came from a human patient who received an intestinal transplant, so some T cells may come from the graft donor. The chain joins TRBV27 to TRBJ1-2; 7 bases match TRBD1. Material: ileum tissue, obtained almost 750 days after intestinal transplantation. The CDR3 here is CASSYSDRANGYTF. Here the CDR3 DNA reads TGTGCCAGCAGTTACTCCGACAGGGCGAATGGCTACACCTTC.